The 8 T cell receptor beta chains presented below share a single source sample, sequenced in a study of cytotoxic CD8 clonotypes in ibrutinib-treated CLL. Libraries were prepared by immunoSEQ multiplex PCR; TCRdb keeps only in-frame clonotypes and omits some of them. The repertoire holds under 300,000 clones, 70% seen once, with about 16% in the top ten. The sequencing used PBMCs, collected after 24 months of ibrutinib treatment. Receptors were obtained from a human donor with chronic lymphocytic leukemia.

The gene calls are TRBV7-3 and TRBJ1-1; 9 bases map to TRBD1. The V segment lost 4 bases and the J segment 0 bases; nucleotides outside the gene matches: 0. The CDR3 is made up of 14 amino acids. CDR1 SGHTA and CDR2 FQGTGA come from the germline V gene. Here the CDR3 reads CASSWTGVNTEAFF. The CDR3 DNA reads TGTGCCAGCAGCTGGACAGGGGTGAACACTGAAGCTTTCTTT.

This clone was observed once. The rearrangement joins TRBV15 to TRBJ2-3; D unresolved. This CDR3 contains 15 residues. V was clipped by 1 base and J by 0 bases, with 8 bases between them. CDR1 is LNHNV and CDR2 is YYDKDF in the germline V gene (reference sequence). The CDR3 coding sequence is TGTGCCACCAGCAGAGTCCAAGGGAGCACAGATACGCAGTATTTT. It is translated as CATSRVQGSTDTQYF.

A few counts support this clone. J is TRBJ2-2 and V is TRBV10-2; D is unclear. Trimming took 7 bases from V and 4 from J, leaving 7 bases between them. The germline gives CDR1 WSHSY, CDR2 SAAADI. The CDR3 consists of 12 residues. The CDR3 sequence is CASNLVTGELFF. In DNA, the CDR3 is TGCGCCAGCAATTTGGTCACCGGGGAGCTGTTTTTT.

This clone was seen only once. As DNA, the CDR3 is TGTGCCAGCAGCAAACACCCCGAGCAGTACTTC. This translates into CASSKHPEQYF. The chain joins TRBV21-1 to TRBJ2-7. TRBV21-1 is assigned pseudogene status. The length of the CDR3 is 11 residues.

This sequence joins TRBV6-5 and TRBJ2-3; possible D gene TRBD2, 5 bases. The V gene lost 8 bases and the J gene lost 2 bases, with 11 bases spanning the gap. This CDR3 has 13 amino acids. The germline CDR1 and CDR2 sequences are MNHEY and SVGAGI. In DNA form, the CDR3 reads TGTGCCAGCCGGGCGGGCTTCACAGATACGCAGTATTTT. Protein sequence: CASRAGFTDTQYF.

The J gene is TRBJ2-1, the V gene TRBV27; D is possibly TRBD2 (5 bases). The germline V and J ends were trimmed by 6 bases and 14 bases, with 20 bases remaining between them. Germline V gene sequence: CDR1 MNHEY, CDR2 SMNVEV (reference sequence). This CDR3 comprises 13 residues. The CDR3 nucleotides read TGTGCCAGCAGCAGCCGGGAATCCATAATCGAGTTCTTC. Translation gives CASSSRESIIEFF.

The chain is built from TRBV9 and TRBJ2-7, with D perhaps matching TRBD2 (5 bases). CDR1 is SGDLS and CDR2 is YYNGEE in the germline V gene. The ends were cut back, 0 bases at V and 1 base at J, with 8 bases in the middle. The CDR3 is 14 amino acids. The CDR3 here is CASSVAGLSYEQYF. The CDR3 nucleotides read TGTGCCAGCAGCGTAGCTGGACTTTCCTACGAGCAGTACTTC. Full variable domain (remainder filled in from reference TRBV9 and TRBJ2-7): DSGVTQTPKHLITATGQRVTLRCSPRSGDLSVYWYQQSLDQGLQFLIQYYNGEERAKGNILERFSAQQFPDLHSELNLSSLELGDSALYFCASSVAGLSYEQYFGPGTRLTVT.

V and J are TRBV9 and TRBJ1-2; D remains ambiguous. The germline V gene encodes CDR1 SGDLS and CDR2 YYNGEE. V was trimmed by 3 bases and J by 7 bases, leaving 19 bases between them. The CDR3 has 15 amino acids. CDR3 protein: CASSGFHGPRIGYTF. The CDR3 DNA follows: TGTGCCAGCAGCGGATTCCACGGCCCCCGGATTGGCTACACCTTC.